Below, 7 T cell receptor beta chains from the same sample are listed, as sequenced in a study of CD8+CD57+ T cells in acquired aplastic anemia. The TCR beta profiling, which covered VDJ combination and CDR3 sequence, was carried out using genomic DNA as the template. TCRdb reanalysed the reads using MiXCR and keeps one entry per CDR3 protein. The profile shows 75,000 to 100,000 distinct CDR3 sequences, around 62% of them singletons. Sequenced patients had shown CD8+CD57+ cell expansion by flow cytometry. Sequenced input: sorted CD4+, CD8+, or CD8+CD57+ T cells (not recorded which) from PBMCs. The receptors derive from a human donor with aplastic anemia.

The chain links TRBV20-1 to TRBJ1-4; no definite D call. Germline-derived CDR1 and CDR2 are DFQATT and SNEGSKA (reference sequence). This CDR3 is built from 12 residues. V lost 0 bases and J lost 8, with 7 bases in between. CDR3 sequence (DNA): TGCAGTGCTAGAGAAAGCCTGGAAAAACTGTTTTTT. Its protein is CSARESLEKLFF.

The genes are TRBV24-1 and TRBJ2-5; D is unresolved. V was trimmed by 5 bases and J by 4 bases, leaving 7 bases between them. Germline V gene sequence: CDR1 KGHDR, CDR2 SFDVKD. This CDR3 has 12 residues. CDR3 region: CATSALGETQYF. CDR3 DNA: TGTGCCACCAGTGCCCTAGGAGAGACCCAGTACTTC.

This clonotype has a handful of counts. V is TRBV20-1 and J is TRBJ2-3; no clear D. V was trimmed by 0 bases and J by 0 bases, leaving 4 bases between them. The germline CDR1 and CDR2 sequences are DFQATT and SNEGSKA (reference sequence). The CDR3 consists of 13 residues. The CDR3 is CSARDPSTDTQYF. The CDR3, as DNA: TGCAGTGCTAGAGATCCTAGCACAGATACGCAGTATTTT.

This sequence joins TRBV20-1 and TRBJ2-1; 10 bases match TRBD1. The CDR3 runs to 16 residues. The V gene's germline CDR1 is DFQATT and CDR2 SNEGSKA (reference sequence). After removal of 5 bases from V and 2 bases from J, the junction contained 9 bases not matched to a gene. CDR3 in DNA: TGCAGTGCTCAAGTAACCGGGACAGGGGCCTACAATGAGCAGTTCTTC. Translated, it gives CSAQVTGTGAYNEQFF.

The chain carries TRBV19 and TRBJ2-5; 7 bases are shared with TRBD1. The CDR3 contains 13 residues. Germline V gives CDR1 LNHDA, CDR2 SQIVND (reference sequence). V trimming: 2 bases; J trimming: 4 bases; junction bases outside the gene matches: 1. In nucleotides, the CDR3 is TGTGCCAGTAGTATAAGGACAGGAGAGACCCAGTACTTC. Amino acids: CASSIRTGETQYF.

The chain is built from TRBV7-2 and TRBJ1-3, with D unresolved. Germline-derived CDR1 and CDR2 are SGHTA and FQGNSA. V lost 4 bases to trimming and J lost 2 bases, with 12 bases between them. The CDR3 totals 15 residues. CDR3 protein: CASSWSRTPGNTIYF. CDR3 nucleotide sequence: TGTGCCAGCAGCTGGTCCCGTACTCCTGGAAACACCATATATTTT.

J is TRBJ2-5 and V is TRBV7-8; weak D call: TRBD2 (6 bases). The germline V and J ends were trimmed by 0 bases and 4 bases, with 9 bases remaining between them. CDR1 is SGHVS and CDR2 is FQNEAQ in the germline V gene. This CDR3 region has 14 residues. CDR3 sequence: CASSLAGGGETQYF. The CDR3 nucleotides read TGTGCCAGCAGCTTAGCGGGAGGAGGAGAGACCCAGTACTTC.